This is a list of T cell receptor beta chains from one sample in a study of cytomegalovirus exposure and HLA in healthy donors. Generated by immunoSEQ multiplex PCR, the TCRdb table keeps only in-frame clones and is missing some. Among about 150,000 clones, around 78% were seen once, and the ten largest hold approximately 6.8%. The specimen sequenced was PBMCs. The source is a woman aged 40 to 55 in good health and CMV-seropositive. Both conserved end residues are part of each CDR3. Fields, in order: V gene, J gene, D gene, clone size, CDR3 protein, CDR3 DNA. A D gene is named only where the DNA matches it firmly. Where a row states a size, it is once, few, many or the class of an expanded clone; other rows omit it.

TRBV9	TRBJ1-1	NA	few	CASSETGKNTEAFF	TGTGCCAGCAGTGAGACTGGAAAGAACACTGAAGCTTTCTTT
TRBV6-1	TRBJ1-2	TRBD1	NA	CASSDVTDRAYGYTF	TGTGCCAGCAGTGATGTCACAGACAGGGCCTATGGCTACACCTTC
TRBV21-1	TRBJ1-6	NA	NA	CASIGGRSSYNSPLHF	TGTGCCAGCATCGGGGGTCGGAGCTCCTATAATTCACCCCTCCACTTT
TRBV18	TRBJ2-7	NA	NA	CASSSTGIYEQYF	TGTGCCAGCTCATCTACAGGCATCTACGAGCAGTACTTC
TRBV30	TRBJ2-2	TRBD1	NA	CAWKTGTNTGELFF	TGTGCCTGGAAGACAGGGACGAACACCGGGGAGCTGTTTTTT
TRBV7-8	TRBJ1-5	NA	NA	CASSGQGSRDQPQHF	TGTGCCAGCAGCGGGCAGGGGTCAAGGGATCAGCCCCAGCATTTT
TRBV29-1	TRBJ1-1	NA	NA	CSVGAGLSTAEAFF	TGCAGCGTTGGGGCTGGGCTTTCGACCGCTGAAGCTTTCTTT
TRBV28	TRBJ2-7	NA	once	CASSFSGQYEQYF	TGTGCCAGCAGTTTTTCCGGACAGTACGAGCAGTACTTC
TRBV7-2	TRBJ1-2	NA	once	CASSPGVNGYTF	TGTGCCAGCAGCCCAGGGGTAAACGGCTACACCTTC
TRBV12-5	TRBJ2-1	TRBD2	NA	CASGLGGGNEQFF	TGTGCTAGTGGTTTGGGCGGGGGGAATGAGCAGTTCTTC
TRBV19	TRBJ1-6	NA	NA	CASSMNGNNSPLHF	TGTGCCAGTAGTATGAACGGGAATAATTCACCCCTCCACTTT
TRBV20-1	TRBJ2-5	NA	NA	CSASGETQYF	TGCAGTGCATCAGGGGAGACCCAGTACTTC
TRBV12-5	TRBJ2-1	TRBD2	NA	CASGLVSGGARNEQFF	TGTGCTAGTGGTTTGGTCAGCGGGGGGGCGCGGAATGAGCAGTTCTTC
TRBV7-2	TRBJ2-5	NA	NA	CASTNRGASETQYF	TGTGCCAGCACCAACCGGGGGGCCTCCGAGACCCAGTACTTC
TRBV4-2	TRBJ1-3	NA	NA	CASRGEQGDPGNTIYF	TGTGCCAGCAGGGGGGAACAGGGAGACCCTGGAAACACCATATATTTT
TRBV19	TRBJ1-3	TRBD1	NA	CASRDRGSGNTIYF	TGTGCCAGCCGGGACAGGGGTTCCGGAAACACCATATATTTT
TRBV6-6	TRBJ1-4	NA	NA	CASTWRVNEKLFF	TGTGCCAGCACGTGGCGGGTAAATGAAAAACTGTTTTTT
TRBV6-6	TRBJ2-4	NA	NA	CASSPENIQYF	TGTGCCAGCAGTCCAGAAAACATTCAGTACTTC
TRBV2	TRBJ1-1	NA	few	CASSVRAGETEAFF	TGTGCCAGCAGTGTGCGCGCCGGAGAAACTGAAGCTTTCTTT
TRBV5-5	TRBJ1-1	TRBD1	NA	CASSPGQKNTEAFF	TGTGCCAGCAGCCCGGGACAGAAGAACACTGAAGCTTTCTTT
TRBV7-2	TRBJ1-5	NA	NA	CASSLAHRVGSNQPQHF	TGTGCCAGCAGCTTAGCGCACAGGGTTGGGAGCAATCAGCCCCAGCATTTT
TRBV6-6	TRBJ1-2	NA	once	CASSYSVRVLDYGYTF	TGTGCCAGCAGTTACTCGGTGCGTGTTCTAGACTATGGCTACACCTTC
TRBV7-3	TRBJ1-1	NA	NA	CASSSTGSTEAFF	TGTGCCAGCAGCTCGACAGGATCCACTGAAGCTTTCTTT
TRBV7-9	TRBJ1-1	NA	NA	CASRQGNTEAFF	TGTGCCAGCAGGCAGGGGAACACTGAAGCTTTCTTT
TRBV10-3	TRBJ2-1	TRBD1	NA	CAISPGTDPNEQFF	TGTGCCATCTCTCCCGGGACAGACCCCAATGAGCAGTTCTTC
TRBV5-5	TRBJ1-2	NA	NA	CASSLDARTRGYTF	TGTGCCAGCAGCTTGGATGCGAGAACGAGGGGCTACACCTTC
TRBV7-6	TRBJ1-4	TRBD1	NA	CASSLGQTATNEKLFF	TGTGCCAGCAGCTTGGGACAGACAGCAACTAATGAAAAACTGTTTTTT
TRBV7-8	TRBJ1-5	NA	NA	CASSLVEGLVGQPQHF	TGTGCCAGCAGCTTAGTAGAGGGTTTAGTAGGTCAGCCCCAGCATTTT
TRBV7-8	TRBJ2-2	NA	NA	CASSLSAGLAYSGELFF	TGTGCCAGCAGCTTATCTGCGGGCCTAGCATATTCCGGGGAGCTGTTTTTT
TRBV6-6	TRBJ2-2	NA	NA	CASNPPGGPGTGELFF	TGTGCCAGCAATCCACCCGGGGGGCCAGGGACCGGGGAGCTGTTTTTT
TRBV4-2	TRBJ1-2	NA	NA	CASSQELMGGVANYGYTF	TGTGCCAGCAGCCAGGAATTGATGGGTGGAGTCGCTAACTATGGCTACACCTTC
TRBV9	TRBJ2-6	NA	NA	CASSALTGLISGANGLTF	TGTGCCAGCAGCGCCCTAACAGGTTTAATCTCTGGGGCCAACGGCCTGACTTTC
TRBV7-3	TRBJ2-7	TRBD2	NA	CASTQGWRTREWGHEQYF	TGTGCCAGCACCCAAGGGTGGAGGACTAGGGAATGGGGCCACGAGCAGTACTTC
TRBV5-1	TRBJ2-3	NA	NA	CASSLTGNLLSTDTQYF	TGCGCCAGCAGCTTGACAGGGAATTTACTTAGCACAGATACGCAGTATTTT
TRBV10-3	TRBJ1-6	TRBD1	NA	CAIRVGTGNSPLHF	TGTGCCATCAGGGTCGGGACAGGGAATTCACCCCTCCACTTT
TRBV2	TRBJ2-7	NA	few	CASSEQGLIAYEQYF	TGTGCCAGTTCTGAACAGGGTCTCATCGCCTACGAGCAGTACTTC
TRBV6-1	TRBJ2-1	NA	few	CASSEEAGTGSEQFF	TGTGCCAGCAGTGAGGAGGCGGGGACGGGGTCTGAGCAGTTCTTC
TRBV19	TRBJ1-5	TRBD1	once	CASSDPRRPGGQPQHF	TGTGCCAGTAGTGACCCCAGGCGACCAGGGGGTCAGCCCCAGCATTTT
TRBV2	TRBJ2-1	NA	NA	CASNLGAINNEQFF	TGTGCCAGCAACCTAGGGGCGATAAACAATGAGCAGTTCTTC
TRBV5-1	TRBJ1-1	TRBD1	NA	CASSWGQLGTEAFF	TGCGCCAGCAGCTGGGGACAGTTGGGCACTGAAGCTTTCTTT
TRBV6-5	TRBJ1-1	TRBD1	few	CASSYSGTGWDTEAFF	TGTGCCAGCAGTTACTCGGGGACAGGGTGGGACACTGAAGCTTTCTTT
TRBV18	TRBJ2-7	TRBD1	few	CASSPPSQGGNEQYF	TGTGCCAGCTCACCACCGTCACAGGGGGGTAACGAGCAGTACTTC
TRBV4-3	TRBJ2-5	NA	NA	CASSQGLEETQYF	TGCGCCAGCAGCCAAGGACTAGAGGAGACCCAGTACTTC
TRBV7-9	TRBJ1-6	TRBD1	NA	CSSSPHSGGPASPLHF	TGTTCCAGCAGCCCTCACTCAGGGGGTCCCGCTTCACCCCTCCACTTT
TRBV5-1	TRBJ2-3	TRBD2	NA	CASSLTSGGGGDTQYF	TGCGCCAGCAGCTTGACTAGCGGGGGAGGTGGCGATACGCAGTATTTT
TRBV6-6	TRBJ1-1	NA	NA	CASSSHVENTEAFF	TGTGCCAGCAGTTCCCACGTAGAGAACACTGAAGCTTTCTTT
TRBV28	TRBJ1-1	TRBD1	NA	CATRQGRKAFF	TGTGCCACACGACAGGGCCGAAAAGCTTTCTTT
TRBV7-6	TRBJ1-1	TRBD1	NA	CASSFGQGTEAFF	TGTGCCAGCAGCTTCGGACAGGGCACTGAAGCTTTCTTT
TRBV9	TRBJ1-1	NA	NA	CASSLTGNTEAFF	TGTGCCAGCAGCCTAACAGGGAACACTGAAGCTTTCTTT